This T cell receptor (beta chain) stems from a study of shared clonotypes between healthy human individuals. Study observations and caveats: Rarefaction demonstrated incomplete sorted-subset sequencing despite large depth.

A word on this clone: Its antigen remains unidentified.

Deep-level assay runs were performed. The method was immunoSEQ multiplex PCR; TCRdb's version includes in-frame clones alone and lacks a portion of them. In the table there are roughly 2 million clones, around 95% of which are singletons. The V end lost 4 bases, the J end lost 5 bases, and 14 bases lay between the germline ends. The CDR3 loop spans 14 amino acids. Germline V gene lookup returns CDR1 LNHDA and CDR2 SQIVND (reference sequence). Sequenced: naive CD4+ T cells sorted from blood. Subset indicated: CD45RA+ positively selected. This receptor was taken from a man younger than 35 in good health. The rearrangement uses TRBV19 and TRBJ1-1; D is unresolved. The CDR3: CASSKGPLGTEAFF. Here the CDR3 DNA reads TGTGCCAGTAGTAAAGGTCCTCTAGGAACTGAAGCTTTCTTT.